These T cell receptor beta chains were read from a single sample in a study of identical twins. TCRdb redid the calling of the 5' RACE reads with MiXCR, one entry per CDR3 protein. The sample lists about 220,000 distinct CDR3 sequences, 6% to 8.5% occurring once. These data were also reused for a study on yellow fever vaccine responses in identical twins.

Input material: CD8+ T cells sorted from blood. The receptors derive from a woman under 30 in good health. Both conserved end residues are part of each CDR3. A D gene is named only where the DNA matches it firmly. The size of a clone is reported for some rows only, either as once, few or many, or as a class for expanded clones.

j_call v_call clone_size d_call cdr3_nt cdr3_aa
TRBJ2-7 TRBV2 many - TGTGCCAGCACCTACTCACAGAGCTCCTACGAGCAGTACTTC CASTYSQSSYEQYF
TRBJ2-1 TRBV5-1 many TRBD1 TGCGCCAGCAGCTTCTCCTCCGCGGACAGGGTTCTTTTCAATGAGCAGTTCTTC CASSFSSADRVLFNEQFF
TRBJ1-1 TRBV19 few TRBD1 TGTGCCAGTATTCAGGGGGAGACTGAAGCTTTCTTT CASIQGETEAFF
TRBJ2-3 TRBV6-1 many TRBD2 TGTGCCAGCAGTGATGTCCGGGGGGGGTCAGATACGCAGTATTTT CASSDVRGGSDTQYF
TRBJ2-3 TRBV28 few TRBD2 TGTGCCAGCAGTTTAACGAGCGGGGCAGGGCATAGCACAGATACGCAGTATTTT CASSLTSGAGHSTDTQYF
TRBJ1-1 TRBV7-9 few TRBD1 TGTGCCAGCATAGCCCGGGACAGGCCGAACACTGAAGCTTTCTTT CASIARDRPNTEAFF
TRBJ2-3 TRBV12-3/TRBV12-4 - - TGTGCCAGCAGTCCGGGCCTCTGGGGAGATACGCAGTATTTT CASSPGLWGDTQYF
TRBJ1-1 TRBV27 - TRBD1 TGTGCCAGCAGAGGTACAGGGGGATCTCTAAGGGTGAACACTGAAGCTTTCTTT CASRGTGGSLRVNTEAFF
TRBJ2-2 TRBV4-1 - - TGCGCCAGCAGCCAAGAAAGGGGTTCGTACACCGGGGAGCTGTTTTTT CASSQERGSYTGELFF
TRBJ2-1 TRBV6-2/TRBV6-3 few TRBD2 TGTGCCAGCAGTTACCCGGGACTAGCGGGGGTTGTTGAGCAGTTCTTC CASSYPGLAGVVEQFF
TRBJ2-2 TRBV9 many TRBD2 TGTGCCAGCAGCGTAGCGGGGGGAACCGGGGAGCTGTTTTTT CASSVAGGTGELFF
TRBJ2-2 TRBV27 many - TGTGCCAGCAGTTTACGACTCGCGGGGGAGCTGTTTTTT CASSLRLAGELFF
TRBJ2-5 TRBV4-2 many TRBD2 TGTGCCAGCAGCCAGGGGCGAAGCGGGAGTGAGACCCAGTACTTC CASSQGRSGSETQYF
TRBJ2-2 TRBV6-5 many TRBD1 TGTGCCAGCAGTACTCCTCCGGGACAGGGCACCGGGGAGCTGTTTTTT CASSTPPGQGTGELFF